Reported below is one T cell receptor (beta chain). This record belongs to a study of cytomegalovirus exposure and HLA in healthy donors. From germline, CDR1 is LNHNV and CDR2 YYDKDF (reference sequence). The CDR3 loop spans 14 amino acids. V was clipped by 3 bases and J by 0 bases, with 7 bases between them. This table comes from immunoSEQ multiplex PCR, and its TCRdb copy is limited to in-frame clones, with some not included. The table lists some 65,000 clones, more than 95% of them singletons, with more than 2% in the top ten. The chain couples TRBV15 to TRBJ2-3, with D perhaps TRBD2 (5 bases). The source of this sequence is a man aged 18 to 30 in good health and CMV-seronegative. Sequenced sample: PBMCs. CDR3 sequence reads: CATSRGGSTDTQYF. The CDR3 nucleotides are TGTGCCACCAGCAGGGGCGGGAGCACAGATACGCAGTATTTT.